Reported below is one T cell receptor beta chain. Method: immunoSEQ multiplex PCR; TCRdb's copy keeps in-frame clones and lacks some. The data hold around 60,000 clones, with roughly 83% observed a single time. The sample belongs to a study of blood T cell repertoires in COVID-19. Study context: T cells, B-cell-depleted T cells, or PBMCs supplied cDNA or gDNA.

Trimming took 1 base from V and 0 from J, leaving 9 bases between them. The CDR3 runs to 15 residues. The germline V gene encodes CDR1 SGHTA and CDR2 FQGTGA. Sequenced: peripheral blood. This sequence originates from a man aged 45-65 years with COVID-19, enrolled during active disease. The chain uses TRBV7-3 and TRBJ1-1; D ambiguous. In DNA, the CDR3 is TGTGCCAGCAGCTTAAACGCAGGAATGAACACTGAAGCTTTCTTT. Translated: CASSLNAGMNTEAFF.